The T cell receptor (beta chain) described here comes from a study of blood T cell repertoires in COVID-19. As originally analysed: Amplification of reference gene primers provided the estimated nucleated cell counts. Here immunoSEQ multiplex PCR was the method, and the copy in TCRdb shows in-frame clones only, minus some. The V and J calls and clone size come from that table; D and trimming were worked out from the DNA. The sample holds about 230,000 clones, approximately 81% seen once. This CDR3 contains 14 residues. V shed 6 bases, J shed 8 bases, and the junction held 8 bases outside the gene matches. From germline, CDR1 is SQVTM and CDR2 ANQGSEA.

The receptor comes from a woman aged 80 or older with acute or convalescent COVID-19. The chain recombines TRBV29-1 with TRBJ1-4; 11 nucleotides agree with TRBD1. Sequenced sample: peripheral blood. The DNA for the CDR3 is TGCAGCGTAGAGGACAGGGGGCGAGGCGAAAAACTGTTTTTT. Its protein is CSVEDRGRGEKLFF.